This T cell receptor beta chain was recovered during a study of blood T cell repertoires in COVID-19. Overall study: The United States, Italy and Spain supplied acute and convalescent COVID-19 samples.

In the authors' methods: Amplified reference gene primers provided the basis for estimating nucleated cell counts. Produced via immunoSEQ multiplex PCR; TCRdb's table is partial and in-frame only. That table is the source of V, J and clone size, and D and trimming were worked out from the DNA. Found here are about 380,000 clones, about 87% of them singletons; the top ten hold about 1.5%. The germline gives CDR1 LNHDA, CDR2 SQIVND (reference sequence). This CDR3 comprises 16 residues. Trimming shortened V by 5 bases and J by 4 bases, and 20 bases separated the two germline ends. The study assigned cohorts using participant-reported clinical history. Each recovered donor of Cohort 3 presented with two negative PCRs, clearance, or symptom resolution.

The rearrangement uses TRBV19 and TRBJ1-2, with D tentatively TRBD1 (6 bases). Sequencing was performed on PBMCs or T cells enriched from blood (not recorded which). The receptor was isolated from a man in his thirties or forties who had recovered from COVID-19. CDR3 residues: CASSGSGARGGYGYTF. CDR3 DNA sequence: TGTGCCAGTAGTGGCTCAGGGGCACGGGGGGGCTATGGCTACACCTTC.